A single sample gave rise to the 24 T cell receptor beta chains below, sequenced in a study of blood T cell repertoires in COVID-19. The table came from immunoSEQ multiplex PCR; TCRdb's copy has only in-frame clones and leaves some out. The sample holds 70,000 to 80,000 clones, around 76% seen once. Sequencing was done on a sample of peripheral blood. All receptors derive from a woman older than 75 with acute or convalescent COVID-19.

The chain has TRBV27 and TRBJ1-2; 10 bases match TRBD1. V was clipped by 4 bases and J by 4 bases; unmatched bases: 3. Germline lookup yields CDR1 MNHEY and CDR2 SMNVEV (reference sequence). The CDR3 contains 14 residues. The chain's CDR3 is CASSSTGGAYGYTF. CDR3 DNA: TGTGCCAGCAGTTCGACAGGGGGCGCCTATGGCTACACCTTC.

CDR3 loop: CASSEFRNRGSQPQHF. DNA for the CDR3: TGCGCCAGCAGTGAGTTTAGAAACAGGGGTAGCCAGCCCCAGCATTTT. The chain carries TRBV10-2 and TRBJ1-5, with 7 bases matching TRBD1. Germline V gene data show CDR1 as WSHSY and CDR2 as SAAADI. V shed 1 base and J 7 bases; nucleotides not matched to a gene: 10. The CDR3 consists of 16 residues.

The chain employs TRBV4-3 and TRBJ2-4; D perhaps matches TRBD1 (5 bases). V gave up 1 base and J gave up 7 bases, with 11 bases separating them. The germline V gene encodes CDR1 LGHNA and CDR2 YSLEER. The CDR3 has 14 residues. The CDR3 is CASSQVGEWNIQYF. The CDR3, as DNA: TGCGCCAGCAGCCAAGTAGGGGAATGGAACATTCAGTACTTC.

The chain joins TRBV6-6 to TRBJ1-1; the match to TRBD1 covers 7 bases. The CDR3 runs 13 residues. V lost 2 bases to trimming and J lost 3 bases; unmatched junction nucleotides: 0. Per the germline V gene, CDR1 is MNHNY and CDR2 is SVGAGI (reference sequence). For the CDR3, the DNA is TGTGCCAGCAGTTACACAGGGGACACTGAAGCTTTCTTT. Its translation: CASSYTGDTEAFF.

The chain couples TRBV6-2 or TRBV6-3 to TRBJ2-1; 7 bases line up with TRBD1. The CDR3 has 15 residues. CDR1 and CDR2 (germline): MNHEY, SVGEGT. The junction had 6 bases not matched to a gene; V was cut back by 2 bases and J by 5 bases. This CDR3 reads CASSYRGLLNNEQFF. The CDR3 DNA reads as TGTGCCAGCAGTTACAGGGGGCTTCTTAACAATGAGCAGTTCTTC.

The gene calls are TRBV4-1 and TRBJ1-1; D is unclear. The CDR3 runs to 15 residues. Germline CDR1 and CDR2: MGHRA and YSYEKL. V was cut by 0 bases and J by 8 bases, with 16 bases left in between. CDR3 sequence: CASSQEELLAGEAFF. The CDR3 DNA reads TGCGCCAGCAGCCAAGAGGAATTACTGGCAGGCGAAGCTTTCTTT.

The chain recombines TRBV28 with TRBJ1-2; a possible D gene is TRBD1 (6 bases). CDR3 length: 13 amino acids. Germline V gene sequence: CDR1 MDHEN, CDR2 SYDVKM. V dropped 3 bases and J dropped 8 bases, with 13 bases sitting between them. This CDR3 is CASSFQTGRGYTF. Here the CDR3 DNA reads TGTGCCAGCAGTTTTCAAACAGGGCGAGGCTACACCTTC.

This chain links TRBV3-1 (or the pseudogene TRBV3-2) with TRBJ2-4, with a tentative D call TRBD1 (5 bases). The CDR3 covers 16 residues. Trimming removed 2 bases at V and 0 bases at J, with 11 bases between. Germline V gene sequence: CDR1 LGHDT, CDR2 YNNKEL (reference sequence). CDR3 loop: CASSQMTATAKNIQYF. The CDR3 bases are TGTGCCAGCAGCCAAATGACAGCGACAGCCAAAAACATTCAGTACTTC.

The rearrangement joins TRBV5-1 to TRBJ1-3; TRBD1 agrees at 8 bases. Losses at the gene ends were 5 bases for V and 3 bases for J; bases not matched to a gene: 7. The CDR3 has 15 residues. Looked up from germline, CDR1 is SGHRS and CDR2 is YFSETQ. CDR3 coding DNA: TGCGCCAGCAGACACACAGGGGGTGTTGGAAACACCATATATTTT. This codes for CASRHTGGVGNTIYF.

The V gene is TRBV15, the J gene TRBJ2-1; possibly TRBD2 for D (5 bases). Per the germline V gene, CDR1 is LNHNV and CDR2 is YYDKDF (reference sequence). The CDR3 covers 16 residues. Trimming stripped 2 bases from V and 7 bases from J, with 18 bases between. This CDR3 is CATSRRLGVVWNEQFF. DNA of the CDR3: TGTGCCACCAGCAGAAGGTTGGGAGTAGTTTGGAATGAGCAGTTCTTC.

In nucleotides, the CDR3 is TGTGCCAGCAGCTTAGGGAGGGTAAATCAGCCCCAGCATTTT. Its translation: CASSLGRVNQPQHF. This chain links TRBV7-2 with TRBJ1-5; D ambiguous. The length of the CDR3 is 14 residues. The germline CDR1 and CDR2 sequences are SGHTA and FQGNSA. V lost 1 base and J 4 bases, leaving 8 bases between the germline ends.

The chain links TRBV7-9 to TRBJ2-1; 9 bases match TRBD1. The V and J ends lost 4 bases and 8 bases, in that order; junction bases with no gene match: 9. Germline values: CDR1 SEHNR, CDR2 FQNEAQ (reference sequence). The CDR3 sequence is 15 residues long. CDR3 protein: CASSSGTGPSDEQFF. In DNA, the CDR3 is TGTGCCAGCAGCTCCGGGACAGGGCCATCCGATGAGCAGTTCTTC.

This clone was seen just once. The CDR3 coding sequence is TGTGCCTGGAGTGGGGGAGTGGGTTCCGGAGATGAGCAGTTCTTC. Translating it yields CAWSGGVGSGDEQFF. This chain links TRBV30 with TRBJ2-1; maybe TRBD2 (5 bases). Trimming shortened V by 1 base and J by 8 bases, and 18 bases separated the two germline ends. Germline V CDR1 and CDR2: GTSNPN, SVGIG (reference sequence). The CDR3 length is 15 residues.

This chain links TRBV4-1 with TRBJ1-2; 8 nucleotides agree with TRBD1. J was trimmed by 6 bases and V by 6 bases; bases with no gene match: 15. The CDR3 has 16 residues. Germline values: CDR1 MGHRA, CDR2 YSYEKL. Here the CDR3 reads CASRPFSGGVLDGYTF. The CDR3 DNA follows: TGCGCCAGCAGGCCGTTCTCAGGGGGCGTGTTGGATGGCTACACCTTC.

This chain uses TRBV28 with TRBJ2-2, with D possibly matching TRBD2 (5 bases). This CDR3 has 15 amino acids. Germline V CDR1 and CDR2: MDHEN, SYDVKM. The V end was cut by 3 bases, the J end by 0 bases, with 8 bases between. The CDR3 DNA is TGTGCCAGCAGTTTGAGGCGGGCGAACACCGGGGAGCTGTTTTTT. This codes for CASSLRRANTGELFF. The variable domain in full, completed from reference TRBV28 and TRBJ2-2, reads DVKVTQSSRYLVKRTGEKVFLECVQDMDHENMFWYRQDPGLGLRLIYFSYDVKMKEKGDIPEGYSVSREKKERFSLILESASTNQTSMYLCASSLRRANTGELFFGEGSRLTVL.

The J gene is TRBJ1-4, the V gene TRBV4-1, with D possibly TRBD1 on 5 matching bases. CDR1 and CDR2 from the germline V gene are MGHRA and YSYEKL. The V and J ends lost 0 bases and 6 bases respectively, with 14 bases between them. The CDR3 contains 16 residues. In DNA form, the CDR3 reads TGCGCCAGCAGCCAAGATCGATGGGGACTTGATGAAAAACTGTTTTTT. This sequence encodes CASSQDRWGLDEKLFF.

The chain is built from TRBV9 and TRBJ2-7, with D perhaps TRBD2 (5 bases). The CDR3 sequence is 13 residues long. Trimming took 0 bases from V and 3 from J, leaving 7 bases between them. Germline V gene lookup returns CDR1 SGDLS and CDR2 YYNGEE. DNA for the CDR3: TGTGCCAGCAGCGTAGATGACTACTACGAGCAGTACTTC. As protein: CASSVDDYYEQYF.

CDR3 DNA: TGTGCCAGCAGCTCGGCGGAGTCCTCCTACAATGAGCAGTTCTTC. It is translated as CASSSAESSYNEQFF. V gene TRBV7-9 combines with J gene TRBJ2-1; no clear D gene. The CDR3 contains 15 residues. Trimming took off 4 bases at V and 0 bases at J, with 10 bases between the two ends. Per the germline V gene, CDR1 is SEHNR and CDR2 is FQNEAQ (reference sequence).

V and J are TRBV5-1 and TRBJ1-5, with 7 bases fitting TRBD1. The J segment lost 7 bases and the V segment lost 1 base, leaving 2 bases of the junction unmatched. Germline assignment: CDR1 SGHRS and CDR2 YFSETQ. There are 13 residues in the CDR3. CDR3 residues: CASSLTGEQPQHF. The CDR3 DNA sequence: TGCGCCAGCAGCTTGACAGGGGAACAGCCCCAGCATTTT.

V and J are TRBV2 and TRBJ2-1; possible D gene TRBD1, 5 bases. Looked up from germline, CDR1 is SNHLY and CDR2 is FYNNEI. There are 14 residues in the CDR3. V was shortened by 6 bases and J by 6 bases, with 15 bases between the two germline ends. CDR3 DNA: TGTGCCAGCAGGTTGGGGCGGATCGTCAATGAGCAGTTCTTC. The encoded protein is CASRLGRIVNEQFF.

This chain connects TRBV9 to TRBJ1-1, with no clear D. Germline V gene data show CDR1 as SGDLS and CDR2 as YYNGEE. V was cut by 6 bases and J by 7 bases, with 16 bases left in between. This CDR3 is 13 amino acids long. The CDR3 nucleotides read TGTGCCAGCAACCAGATCACGGGGTTTGAAGCTTTCTTT. Translation gives CASNQITGFEAFF.

The chain couples TRBV19 to TRBJ2-7; TRBD1 matches 8 bases. Per the germline V gene, CDR1 is LNHDA and CDR2 is SQIVND (reference sequence). This CDR3 spans 13 amino acids. After removal of 2 bases from V and 7 bases from J, the junction contained 4 bases not matched to a gene. The CDR3: CASSIWRDREQYF. CDR3 bases: TGTGCCAGTAGTATATGGAGGGACAGGGAGCAGTACTTC. The variable domain in full, with the rest retrieved from reference TRBV19 and TRBJ2-7, is DGGITQSPKYLFRKEGQNVTLSCEQNLNHDAMYWYRQDPGQGLRLIYYSQIVNDFQKGDIAEGYSVSREKKESFPLTVTSAQKNPTAFYLCASSIWRDREQYFGPGTRLTVT.

V and J are TRBV2 and TRBJ2-1; 10 bases match TRBD2. This CDR3 is 16 amino acids long. Germline V gene lookup returns CDR1 SNHLY and CDR2 FYNNEI. J lost 3 bases, V lost 4 bases, and 6 bases had no gene match. CDR3 in amino acids: CASSGLAGLVYNEQFF. The CDR3 DNA follows: TGTGCCAGCAGTGGACTAGCGGGCCTGGTCTACAATGAGCAGTTCTTC.

This chain joins TRBV29-1 and TRBJ2-2; D unresolved. This CDR3 contains 14 residues. CDR1 is SQVTM, CDR2 ANQGSEA, per germline. V was shortened by 7 bases and J by 5 bases, with 17 bases between the two germline ends. DNA of the CDR3: TGCAGCGCCCCAAGCCCAGGAAGAACCGGGGAGCTGTTTTTT. This encodes CSAPSPGRTGELFF.